In this sample, the clone carrying this T cell receptor beta chain turned up a few times. The antigen is undetermined. The 5'RACE method, run with constant-segment primers, produced TCR alpha and TCR beta cDNA libraries (carrying sample barcodes and UMIs). TCRdb itself ran the 5' RACE reads through MiXCR, one entry per CDR3 protein. The table lists around 300,000 distinct CDR3 sequences, more than 15% of them singletons. The CDR3 is 13 residues long. Per germline, CDR1 SQVTM and CDR2 ANQGSEA. The ends lost 4 bases at V and 7 bases at J; junction bases unmatched: 6. The data were taken from a study of T-cell memory formation after mild COVID-19. Whole-study findings and limits: For contracting clones, CD4+ ones sat mainly in CM and EM, CD8+ in EMRA. What remained unconfirmed was the SARS-CoV-2 specificity of second-wave clones peaking on day 37. Researchers found some responding clones in pre-infection memory, a sign that cross-reactive memory joined.

The receptor was derived from a man between 18 and 35 years old who had mild COVID-19 (a few samples of this study predate the infection). Cell type and time point are not known. This chain connects TRBV29-1 to TRBJ2-3; 9 bases line up with TRBD1. The sample comprised PBMCs or a T cell subset sorted from them (not recorded which). CDR3 DNA sequence: TGCAGCGTTGTCGGACAGGGGTTGAATACGCAGTATTTT. Its protein product is CSVVGQGLNTQYF.